This TCR beta chain comes out of a study of cytomegalovirus exposure and HLA in healthy donors. Study at large: The 95 to 150 validation repertoires used a platform that matched the one used for the approximately 620 first-cohort repertoires, as a later analysis reported.

Produced via immunoSEQ multiplex PCR; TCRdb's table is partial and in-frame only. Counted here are about 120,000 clones, approximately 89% occurring once; the ten biggest clones make up 1.5% to 2%. J gave up 9 bases and V 8 bases, and 11 bases lay outside the gene matches. There are 14 residues in the CDR3. Germline loops: CDR1 LNHDA, CDR2 SQIVND (reference sequence). The chain uses TRBV19 and TRBJ2-1; 9 nucleotides line up with TRBD2. The sample was PBMCs. The clonotype was recovered from a man aged 18 to 30 in good health and CMV-seronegative. Here the CDR3 reads CASHPGGGAREQFF. The CDR3 DNA follows: TGTGCCAGTCACCCGGGCGGGGGGGCCCGTGAGCAGTTCTTC. Full variable domain (missing parts from reference TRBV19 and TRBJ2-1): DGGITQSPKYLFRKEGQNVTLSCEQNLNHDAMYWYRQDPGQGLRLIYYSQIVNDFQKGDIAEGYSVSREKKESFPLTVTSAQKNPTAFYLCASHPGGGAREQFFGPGTRLTVL.